This T cell receptor beta chain was found in a study of blood T cell repertoires in COVID-19. The protocol was immunoSEQ multiplex PCR, while the TCRdb copy is restricted to in-frame clones and leaves out a portion. In the table there are roughly 400,000 clones, just over 90% of which are singletons. CDR1 and CDR2 from the germline V gene are LNHDA and SQIVND (reference sequence). V gave up 9 bases and J gave up 5 bases, with 18 bases separating them. CDR3 size: 14 residues. Sequenced: PBMCs or T cells enriched from blood (not recorded which). The sequence derives from a woman between 40 and 50 years old who had been exposed to COVID-19. The rearrangement links TRBV19 to TRBJ2-3; D might be TRBD2 (6 bases). Here the CDR3 reads CASSPGTPLDTQYF. CDR3 DNA: TGTGCCAGCAGTCCTGGGACTCCGCTAGATACGCAGTATTTT.